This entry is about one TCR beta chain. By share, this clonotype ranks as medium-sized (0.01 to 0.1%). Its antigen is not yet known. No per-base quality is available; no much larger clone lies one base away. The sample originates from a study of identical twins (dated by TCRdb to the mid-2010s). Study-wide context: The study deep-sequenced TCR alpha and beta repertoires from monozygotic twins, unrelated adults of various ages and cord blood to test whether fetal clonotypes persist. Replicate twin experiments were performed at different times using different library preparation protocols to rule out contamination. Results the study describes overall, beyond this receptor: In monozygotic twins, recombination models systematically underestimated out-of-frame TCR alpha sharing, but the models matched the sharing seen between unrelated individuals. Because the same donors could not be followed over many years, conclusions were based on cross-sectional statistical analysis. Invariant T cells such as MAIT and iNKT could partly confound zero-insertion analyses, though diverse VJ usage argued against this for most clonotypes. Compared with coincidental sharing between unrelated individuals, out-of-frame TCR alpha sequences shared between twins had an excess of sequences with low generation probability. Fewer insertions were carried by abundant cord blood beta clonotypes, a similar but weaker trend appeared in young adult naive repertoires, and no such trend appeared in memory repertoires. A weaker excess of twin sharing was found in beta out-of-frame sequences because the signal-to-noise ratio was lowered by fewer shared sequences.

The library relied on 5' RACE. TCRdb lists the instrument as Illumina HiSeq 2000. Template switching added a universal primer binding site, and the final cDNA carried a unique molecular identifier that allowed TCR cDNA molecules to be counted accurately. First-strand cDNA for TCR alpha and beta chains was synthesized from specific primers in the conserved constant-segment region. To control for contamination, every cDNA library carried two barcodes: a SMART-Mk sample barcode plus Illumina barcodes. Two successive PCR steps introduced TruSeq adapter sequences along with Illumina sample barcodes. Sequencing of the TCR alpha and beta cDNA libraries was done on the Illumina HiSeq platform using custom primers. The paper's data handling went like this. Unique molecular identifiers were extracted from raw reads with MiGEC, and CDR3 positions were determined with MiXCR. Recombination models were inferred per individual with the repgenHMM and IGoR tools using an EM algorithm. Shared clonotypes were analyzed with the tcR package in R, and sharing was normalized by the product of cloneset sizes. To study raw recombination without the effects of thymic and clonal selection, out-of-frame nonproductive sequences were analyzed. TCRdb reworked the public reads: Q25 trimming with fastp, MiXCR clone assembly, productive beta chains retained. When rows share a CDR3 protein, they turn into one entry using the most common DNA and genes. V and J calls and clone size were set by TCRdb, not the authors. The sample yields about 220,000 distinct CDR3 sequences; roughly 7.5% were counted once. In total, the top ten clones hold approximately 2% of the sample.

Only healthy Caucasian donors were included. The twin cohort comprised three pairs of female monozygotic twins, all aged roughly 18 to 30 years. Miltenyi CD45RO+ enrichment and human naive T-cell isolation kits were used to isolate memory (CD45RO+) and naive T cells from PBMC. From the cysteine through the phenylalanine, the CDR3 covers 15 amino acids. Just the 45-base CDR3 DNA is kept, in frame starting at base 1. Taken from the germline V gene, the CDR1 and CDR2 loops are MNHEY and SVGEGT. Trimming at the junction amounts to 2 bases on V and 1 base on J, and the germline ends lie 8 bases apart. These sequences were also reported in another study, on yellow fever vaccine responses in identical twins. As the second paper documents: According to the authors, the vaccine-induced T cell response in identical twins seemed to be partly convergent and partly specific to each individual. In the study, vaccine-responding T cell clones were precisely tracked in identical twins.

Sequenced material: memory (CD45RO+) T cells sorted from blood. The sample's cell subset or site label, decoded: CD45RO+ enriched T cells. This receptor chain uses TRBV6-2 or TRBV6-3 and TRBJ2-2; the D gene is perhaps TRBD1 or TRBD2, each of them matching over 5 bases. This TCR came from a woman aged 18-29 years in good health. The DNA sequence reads TGTGCCAGCAGTTACGAGGGGAGGAACACCGGGGAGCTGTTTTTT. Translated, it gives CASSYEGRNTGELFF.